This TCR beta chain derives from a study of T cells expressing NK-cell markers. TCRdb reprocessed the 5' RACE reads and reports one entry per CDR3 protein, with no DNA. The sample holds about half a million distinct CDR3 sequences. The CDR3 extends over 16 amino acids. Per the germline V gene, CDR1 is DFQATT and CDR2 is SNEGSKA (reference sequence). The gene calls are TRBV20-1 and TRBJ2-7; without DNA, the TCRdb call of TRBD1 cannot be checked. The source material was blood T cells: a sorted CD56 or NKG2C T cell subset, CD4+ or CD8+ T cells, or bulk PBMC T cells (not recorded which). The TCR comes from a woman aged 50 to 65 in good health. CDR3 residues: CSATSPGEVIAYEQYF.